This entry concerns a single T cell receptor beta chain. The antigen remains undetermined. J lost 7 bases, V lost 7 bases, and 7 bases had no gene match. Germline V gene data show CDR1 as MNHNS and CDR2 as SASEGT. The length of the CDR3 is 15 residues. This entry belongs to a study of beta chain features in type 1 diabetes. General study points: Patients with Type 1 diabetes showed moderately but significantly shorter TCRB CDR3s in all four CD4+ subsets.

The entirety of the isolated RNA underwent reverse transcription, so expressed TCRB transcripts were sequenced. Measured with immunoSEQ multiplex PCR; TCRdb has only the in-frame clones, and not every one. The repertoire holds 35,000 to 50,000 clones, with roughly 45% as singletons. Heparinised blood was drawn once per donor, averaging about 0.11 L. CD45RO/CCR7/CD25/CD127/CD95/CD27 separated CD4+ naive, central memory, regulatory and stem cell-like memory cells by sorting. The receptor's source is a woman under 40 in good health. The chain joins TRBV6-1 to TRBJ2-1, with TRBD2 identical over 13 bases. Sequencing was done on a sample of stem cell memory CD4+ T cells from blood. This chain's CDR3 is CASTRTSGSFNEQFF. The DNA for the CDR3 is TGTGCCAGCACTAGGACTAGCGGGAGTTTTAATGAGCAGTTCTTC.